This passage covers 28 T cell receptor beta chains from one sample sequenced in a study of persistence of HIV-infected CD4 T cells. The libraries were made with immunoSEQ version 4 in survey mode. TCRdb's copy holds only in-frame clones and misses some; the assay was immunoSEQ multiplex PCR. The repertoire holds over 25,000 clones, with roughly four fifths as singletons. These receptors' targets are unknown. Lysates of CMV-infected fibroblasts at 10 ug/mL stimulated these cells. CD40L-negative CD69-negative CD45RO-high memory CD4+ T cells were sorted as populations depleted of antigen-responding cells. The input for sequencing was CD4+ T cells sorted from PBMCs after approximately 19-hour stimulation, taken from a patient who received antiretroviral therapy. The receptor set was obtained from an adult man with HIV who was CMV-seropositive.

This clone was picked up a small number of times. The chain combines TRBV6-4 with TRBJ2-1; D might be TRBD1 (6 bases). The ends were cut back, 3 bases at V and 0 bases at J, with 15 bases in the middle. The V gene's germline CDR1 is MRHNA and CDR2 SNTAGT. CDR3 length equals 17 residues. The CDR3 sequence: CASSELSGQSSYNEQFF. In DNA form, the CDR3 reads TGTGCCAGCAGTGAGCTTTCCGGACAGAGCTCCTACAATGAGCAGTTCTTC.

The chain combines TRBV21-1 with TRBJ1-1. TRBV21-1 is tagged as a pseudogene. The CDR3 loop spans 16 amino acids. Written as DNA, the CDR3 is TGTGCCAGCAGCAAAGGGCATGGACGGTGGCCTAAGGAAGCTTTCTTT. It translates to CASSKGHGRWPKEAFF.

In nucleotides, the CDR3 is TGTGCCAGTACCCGGGCCTCCTCTGGGGCCAACGTCCTGACTTTC. Amino acid sequence: CASTRASSGANVLTF. The J gene is TRBJ2-6, the V gene TRBV2, with D unclear. CDR3 length equals 15 residues. Germline lookup yields CDR1 SNHLY and CDR2 FYNNEI. The germline V and J ends were trimmed by 9 bases and 0 bases, with 12 bases remaining between them.

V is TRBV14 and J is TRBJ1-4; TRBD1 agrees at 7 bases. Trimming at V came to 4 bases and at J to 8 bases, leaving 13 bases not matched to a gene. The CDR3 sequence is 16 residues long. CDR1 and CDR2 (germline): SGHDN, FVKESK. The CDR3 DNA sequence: TGTGCCAGCAGCCTTCTAGGACAGGATCCCGGAGAAAAACTGTTTTTT. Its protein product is CASSLLGQDPGEKLFF.

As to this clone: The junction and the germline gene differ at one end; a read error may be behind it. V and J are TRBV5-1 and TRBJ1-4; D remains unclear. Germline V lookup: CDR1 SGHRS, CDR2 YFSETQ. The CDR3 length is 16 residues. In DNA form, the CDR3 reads TGCGCCAGCAGCGATAAAACCGGGCCTTCTAACGAAAAACTGTTTTTT. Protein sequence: CASSDKTGPSNEKLFF.

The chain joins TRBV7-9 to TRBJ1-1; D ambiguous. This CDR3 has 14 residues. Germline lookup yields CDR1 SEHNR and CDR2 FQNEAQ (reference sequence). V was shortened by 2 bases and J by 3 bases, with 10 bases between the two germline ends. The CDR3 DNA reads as TGTGCCAGCAGCTTACTTCGGACTTACACTGAAGCTTTCTTT. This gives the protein CASSLLRTYTEAFF.

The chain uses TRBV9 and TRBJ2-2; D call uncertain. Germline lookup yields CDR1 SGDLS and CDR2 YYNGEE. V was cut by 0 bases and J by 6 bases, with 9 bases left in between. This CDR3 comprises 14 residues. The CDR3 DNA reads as TGTGCCAGCAGCGTAGGACGTAGCCCCGGGGAGCTGTTTTTT. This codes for CASSVGRSPGELFF.

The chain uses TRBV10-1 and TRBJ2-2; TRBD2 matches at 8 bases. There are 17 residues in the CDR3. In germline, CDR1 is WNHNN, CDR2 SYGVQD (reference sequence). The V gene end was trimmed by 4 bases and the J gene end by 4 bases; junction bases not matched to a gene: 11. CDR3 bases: TGCGCCAGCAGTGGAGTTCGGGGGGGCCGTATCACCGGGGAGCTGTTTTTT. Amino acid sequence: CASSGVRGGRITGELFF.

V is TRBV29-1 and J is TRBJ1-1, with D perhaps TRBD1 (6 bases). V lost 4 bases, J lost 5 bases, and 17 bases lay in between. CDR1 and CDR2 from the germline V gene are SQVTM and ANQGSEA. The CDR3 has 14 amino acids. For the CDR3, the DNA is TGCAGCGTTGTGGGAAAGGGGGGCTCAACTGAAGCTTTCTTT. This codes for CSVVGKGGSTEAFF.

The CDR3 nucleotides read TGCGCCAGCAGCTTGTTGGGGGACTATGGCTACACCTTC. Its protein is CASSLLGDYGYTF. The chain recombines TRBV5-1 with TRBJ1-2; a possible D gene is TRBD1 (5 bases). Trimming shortened V by 1 base and J by 3 bases, and 7 bases separated the two germline ends. CDR3 size: 13 residues. Germline V lookup: CDR1 SGHRS, CDR2 YFSETQ.

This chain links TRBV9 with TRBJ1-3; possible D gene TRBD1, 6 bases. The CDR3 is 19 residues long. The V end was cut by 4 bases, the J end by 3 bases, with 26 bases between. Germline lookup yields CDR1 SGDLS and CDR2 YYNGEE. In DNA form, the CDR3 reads TGTGCCAGCAGCCCCCAGCTCGGCAGGGGTCTAAGAGGTGGAAACACCATATATTTT. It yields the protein CASSPQLGRGLRGGNTIYF.

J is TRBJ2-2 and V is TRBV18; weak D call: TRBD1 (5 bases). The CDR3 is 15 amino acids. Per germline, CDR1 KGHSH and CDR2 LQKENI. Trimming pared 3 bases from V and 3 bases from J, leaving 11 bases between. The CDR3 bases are TGTGCCAGCTCACCGCAAGGGGCAGACACCGGGGAGCTGTTTTTT. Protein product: CASSPQGADTGELFF.

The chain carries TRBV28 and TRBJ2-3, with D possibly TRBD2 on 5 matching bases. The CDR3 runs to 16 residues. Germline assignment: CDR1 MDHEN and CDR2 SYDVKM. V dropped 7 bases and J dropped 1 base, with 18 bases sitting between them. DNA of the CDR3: TGTGCCAGCACCTCCGCCAGGAGCGGCGGCACAGATACGCAGTATTTT. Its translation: CASTSARSGGTDTQYF.

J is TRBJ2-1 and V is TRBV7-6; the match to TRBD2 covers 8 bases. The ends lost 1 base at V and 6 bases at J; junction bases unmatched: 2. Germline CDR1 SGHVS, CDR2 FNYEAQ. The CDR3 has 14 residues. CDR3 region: CASSLVLAGNEQFF. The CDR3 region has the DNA TGTGCCAGCAGCTTAGTGCTAGCGGGCAATGAGCAGTTCTTC.

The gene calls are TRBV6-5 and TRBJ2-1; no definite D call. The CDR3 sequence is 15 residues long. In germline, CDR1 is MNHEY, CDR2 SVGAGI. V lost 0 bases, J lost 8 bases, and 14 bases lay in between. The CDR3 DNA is TGTGCCAGCAGTTACTCGAGTGGGCCCCTGGATGAGCAGTTCTTC. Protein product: CASSYSSGPLDEQFF.

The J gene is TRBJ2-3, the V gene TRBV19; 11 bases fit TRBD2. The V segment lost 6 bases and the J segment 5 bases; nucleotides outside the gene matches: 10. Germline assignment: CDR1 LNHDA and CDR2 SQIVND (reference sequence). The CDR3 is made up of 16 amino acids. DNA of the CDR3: TGTGCCAGTAGGGTGACTAGCGGGGAGGCCGGAGATACGCAGTATTTT. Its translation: CASRVTSGEAGDTQYF.

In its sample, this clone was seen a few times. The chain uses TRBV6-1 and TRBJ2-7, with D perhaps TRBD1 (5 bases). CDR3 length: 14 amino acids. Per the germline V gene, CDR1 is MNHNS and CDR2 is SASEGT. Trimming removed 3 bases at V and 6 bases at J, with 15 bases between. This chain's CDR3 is CASSEAPVGVEQYF. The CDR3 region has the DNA TGTGCCAGCAGTGAGGCCCCGGTAGGGGTCGAGCAGTACTTC.

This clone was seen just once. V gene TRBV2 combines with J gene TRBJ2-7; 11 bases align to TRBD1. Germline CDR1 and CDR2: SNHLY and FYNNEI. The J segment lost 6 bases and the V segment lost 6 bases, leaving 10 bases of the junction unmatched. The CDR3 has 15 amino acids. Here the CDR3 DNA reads TGTGCCAGCAGAGCCCGGGACAGGGGGACCTCCGAGCAGTACTTC. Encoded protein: CASRARDRGTSEQYF. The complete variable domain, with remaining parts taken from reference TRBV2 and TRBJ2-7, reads EPEVTQTPSHQVTQMGQEVILRCVPISNHLYFYWYRQILGQKVEFLVSFYNNEISEKSEIFDDQFSVERPDGSNFTLKIRSTKLEDSAMYFCASRARDRGTSEQYFGPGTRLTVT.

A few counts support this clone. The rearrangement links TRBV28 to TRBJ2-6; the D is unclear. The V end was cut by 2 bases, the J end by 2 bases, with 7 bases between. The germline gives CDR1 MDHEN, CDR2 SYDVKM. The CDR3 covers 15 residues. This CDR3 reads CASSLGSAGANVLTF. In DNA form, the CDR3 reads TGTGCCAGCAGTTTAGGGTCAGCTGGGGCCAACGTCCTGACTTTC.

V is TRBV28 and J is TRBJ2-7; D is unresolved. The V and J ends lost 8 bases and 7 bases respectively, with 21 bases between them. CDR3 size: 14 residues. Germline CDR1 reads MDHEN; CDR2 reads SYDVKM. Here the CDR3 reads CASLGTPHYGEQYF. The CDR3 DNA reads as TGTGCCAGCTTGGGCACCCCCCACTATGGGGAGCAGTACTTC.

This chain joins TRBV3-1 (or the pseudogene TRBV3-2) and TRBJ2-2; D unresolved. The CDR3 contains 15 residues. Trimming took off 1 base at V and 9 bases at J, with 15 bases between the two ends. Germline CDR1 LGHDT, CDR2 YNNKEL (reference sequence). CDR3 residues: CASSQGVSTSWELFF. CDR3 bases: TGTGCCAGCAGCCAAGGGGTCTCCACTTCATGGGAGCTGTTTTTT.

CDR3 coding DNA: TGTGCCAGCAGCTTAGGGGAGTCGGCGGGGCAAAACATTCAGTACTTC. It yields the protein CASSLGESAGQNIQYF. The V and J genes are TRBV7-2 and TRBJ2-4; a possible D gene is TRBD2 (6 bases). CDR3 length: 16 amino acids. The germline V gene encodes CDR1 SGHTA and CDR2 FQGNSA. V lost 1 base to trimming and J lost 5 bases, with 15 bases between them.

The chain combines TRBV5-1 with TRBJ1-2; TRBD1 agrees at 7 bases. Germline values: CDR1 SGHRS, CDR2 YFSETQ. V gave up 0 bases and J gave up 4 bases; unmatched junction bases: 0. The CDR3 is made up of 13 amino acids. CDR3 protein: CASSLGDSYGYTF. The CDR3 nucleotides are TGCGCCAGCAGCTTGGGGGACAGCTATGGCTACACCTTC.

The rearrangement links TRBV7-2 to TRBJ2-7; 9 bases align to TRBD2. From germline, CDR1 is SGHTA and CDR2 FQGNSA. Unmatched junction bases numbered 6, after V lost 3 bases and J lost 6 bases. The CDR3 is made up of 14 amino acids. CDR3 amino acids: CASSFAGGPFEQYF. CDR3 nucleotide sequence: TGTGCCAGCAGCTTCGCGGGGGGGCCCTTCGAGCAGTACTTC.

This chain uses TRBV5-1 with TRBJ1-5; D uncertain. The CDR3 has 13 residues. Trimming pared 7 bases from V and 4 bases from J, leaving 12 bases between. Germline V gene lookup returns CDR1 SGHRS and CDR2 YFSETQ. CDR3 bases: TGCGCCAGCGCCGAACAGACAAATCAGCCCCAGCATTTT. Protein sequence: CASAEQTNQPQHF. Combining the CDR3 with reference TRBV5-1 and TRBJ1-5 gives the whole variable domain KAGVTQTPRYLIKTRGQQVTLSCSPISGHRSVSWYQQTPGQGLQFLFEYFSETQRNKGNFPGRFSGRQFSNSRSEMNVSTLELGDSALYLCASAEQTNQPQHFGDGTRLSIL.

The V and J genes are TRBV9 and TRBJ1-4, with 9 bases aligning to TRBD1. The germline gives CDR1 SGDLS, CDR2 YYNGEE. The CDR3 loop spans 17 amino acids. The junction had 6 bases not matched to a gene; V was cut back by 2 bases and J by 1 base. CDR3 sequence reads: CASSVSGTGRTNEKLFF. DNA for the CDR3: TGTGCCAGCAGCGTCTCCGGGACAGGGCGAACTAATGAAAAACTGTTTTTT.

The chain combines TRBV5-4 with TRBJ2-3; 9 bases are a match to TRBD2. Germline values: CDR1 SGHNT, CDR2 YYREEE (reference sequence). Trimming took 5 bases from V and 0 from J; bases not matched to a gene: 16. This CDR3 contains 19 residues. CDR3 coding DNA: TGTGCCAGCAGTCGAATTTGGGCTAGCGGGACCACTAGCACAGATACGCAGTATTTT. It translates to CASSRIWASGTTSTDTQYF.

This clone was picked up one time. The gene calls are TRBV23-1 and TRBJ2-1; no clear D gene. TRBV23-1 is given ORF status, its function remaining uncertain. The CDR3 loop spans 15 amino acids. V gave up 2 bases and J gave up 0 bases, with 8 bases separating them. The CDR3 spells CASSQKRSSYNEQFF. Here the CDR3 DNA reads TGCGCCAGCAGTCAAAAAAGGAGCTCCTACAATGAGCAGTTCTTC.